This T cell receptor (beta chain) was captured by sequencing in a study of cytomegalovirus exposure and HLA in healthy donors. In germline, CDR1 is LNHDA, CDR2 SQIVND (reference sequence). The length of the CDR3 is 13 residues. Trimming took 6 bases from V and 4 from J; bases not matched to a gene: 3. PCR involved 60 Vbeta and 13 Jbeta primers. Assay: immunoSEQ multiplex PCR; the TCRdb copy retains only in-frame clones and omits some. The table includes 130,000 or so clones, about three quarters detected once. V is TRBV19 and J is TRBJ1-2, with 9 bases matching TRBD1. Sequences were obtained from PBMCs. The receptor was derived from a man aged 50 to 59 in good health and CMV-seropositive. The DNA of the CDR3 is TGTGCCAGTAGATCGACAGGGGGCTATGGCTACACCTTC. Translated: CASRSTGGYGYTF.